The rows below give T cell receptor beta chains drawn from one sample of a study of identical twins. Each CDR3 protein gets one entry after TCRdb re-called the 5' RACE reads with MiXCR. This sample has 1.5 million or so distinct CDR3 sequences, with more than 30% found just once. What was sequenced was cord blood. The receptor set was obtained from a newborn girl in good health. Each CDR3 is given with its conserved first and last residue. The order of the fields is D gene, V gene, J gene, clone size, CDR3 protein, CDR3 DNA. The D gene is left open where the match is weak. Clone size appears in some rows only: once, few, many, or a class for an expanded clone.

>.|TRBV6-1|TRBJ2-3|.
CASIPPGTDTQYF
TGTGCCAGCATCCCCCCAGGGACAGATACGCAGTATTTT
>TRBD2|TRBV6-1|TRBJ2-1|few
CASNPGTSPYNEQFF
TGTGCCAGCAACCCCGGGACTAGCCCTTACAATGAGCAGTTCTTC
>.|TRBV29-1|TRBJ2-7|few
CSVVETASYEQYF
TGCAGCGTTGTTGAGACGGCCTCCTACGAGCAGTACTTC
>.|TRBV2|TRBJ2-3|.
CASSESLGGISTDTQYF
TGTGCCAGCAGTGAAAGTTTGGGGGGAATCAGCACAGATACGCAGTATTTT
>.|TRBV19|TRBJ1-6|.
CATGFSGRDSPLHF
TGTGCCACTGGTTTTTCAGGGCGAGATTCACCCCTCCACTTT
>.|TRBV28|TRBJ2-7|few
CASSLNGQRGERMYEQYF
TGTGCCAGCAGTTTGAATGGCCAGCGAGGAGAGAGAATGTACGAGCAGTACTTC
>TRBD1|TRBV29-1|TRBJ1-2|once
CSASAGTGGFPIYGYTF
TGCAGCGCTTCGGCGGGGACAGGGGGTTTTCCCATTTATGGCTACACCTTC
>.|TRBV9|TRBJ2-7|.
CASSEGVLTSYNEQYF
TGTGCCAGCAGCGAGGGGGTGTTGACTTCCTACAATGAGCAGTACTTC
>TRBD2|TRBV15|TRBJ2-1|.
CATRRELRYNEQFF
TGTGCCACCCGGCGGGAGTTACGCTACAATGAGCAGTTCTTC
>TRBD1|TRBV20-1|TRBJ1-2|.
CSASRTGDGYTF
TGCAGTGCTAGCCGGACAGGGGATGGCTACACCTTC
>TRBD2|TRBV4-1|TRBJ2-1|few
CASSQPSGSNEQFF
TGCGCCAGCAGCCAACCTAGCGGGAGCAATGAGCAGTTCTTC
>TRBD2|TRBV5-1|TRBJ2-3|.
CASSWGGGSTDTQYF
TGCGCCAGCAGCTGGGGCGGGGGGAGCACAGATACGCAGTATTTT
>.|TRBV27|TRBJ2-7|.
CASSLGTDRKSYEQYF
TGTGCCAGCAGTTTAGGTACGGACCGAAAGTCGTACGAGCAGTACTTC
>.|TRBV4-2|TRBJ1-2|.
CASSHPTGGRDGYGYTF
TGTGCCAGCAGCCACCCCACCGGCGGCAGGGATGGCTATGGCTACACCTTC
>TRBD1|TRBV4-1|TRBJ1-5|.
CASSHRGLGNQPQHF
TGCGCCAGCAGCCACAGGGGGCTGGGCAATCAGCCCCAGCATTTT
>.|TRBV27|TRBJ1-6|.
CASSFRPPNSPLHF
TGTGCCAGCAGTTTTCGACCCCCTAATTCACCCCTCCACTTT
>.|TRBV20-1|TRBJ2-3|.
CSVRRPSTDTQYF
TGCAGTGTGCGGCGTCCTTCTACAGATACGCAGTATTTT
>TRBD1|TRBV20-1|TRBJ2-7|.
CSAVDRVFSYEQYF
TGCAGTGCTGTGGACAGGGTCTTCTCCTACGAGCAGTACTTC
>.|TRBV12-3/TRBV12-4|TRBJ2-5|.
CVSSFVQGETQYF
TGTGTCAGCAGTTTTGTCCAGGGGGAGACCCAGTACTTC
>.|TRBV10-3|TRBJ2-7|once
CAFGPTYNEQYF
TGTGCCTTCGGACCTACCTACAATGAGCAGTACTTC
>.|TRBV6-6|TRBJ1-1|.
CASSFQTPNTEAFF
TGTGCCAGCAGTTTTCAGACCCCGAACACTGAAGCTTTCTTT
>TRBD2|TRBV12-3/TRBV12-4|TRBJ2-1|.
CASSLAAGTMNEQFF
TGTGCCAGCAGTTTAGCGGCGGGGACTATGAATGAGCAGTTCTTC
>TRBD2|TRBV11-2|TRBJ2-5|few
CASSLDRLAGVNQETQYF
TGTGCCAGCAGCTTAGATAGGCTAGCGGGGGTTAACCAAGAGACCCAGTACTTC
>.|TRBV6-1|TRBJ1-2|few
CASRKTEGYGYTF
TGTGCCAGCAGGAAGACAGAAGGCTATGGCTACACCTTC
>.|TRBV20-1|TRBJ1-2|.
CSAGPRSYGYTF
TGCAGTGCGGGACCGAGAAGCTATGGCTACACCTTC
>.|TRBV7-2|TRBJ1-5|.
CASSLVWEKGNQPQHF
TGTGCCAGCAGCTTAGTTTGGGAGAAGGGCAATCAGCCCCAGCATTTT